The sequence of this TCR beta chain was determined in a study of T-cell reconstitution after alpha-beta-depleted transplantation in children. Findings of the study overall: Certain patients had high TCRbeta diversity at day 60, and it came from recipient T cells and thymic progenitors that survived. Once a year had passed after transplant, T-cell counts and diversity came mostly from newly produced T cells. Several hundred expanded graft clones reportedly supplied alpha-beta T cells about two months after transplant.

The J segment lost 0 bases and the V segment lost 3 bases, leaving 11 bases of the junction unmatched. The CDR3 is made up of 19 amino acids. Germline V gives CDR1 LGHDT, CDR2 YNNKEL (reference sequence). This clonotype was detected a few times. What it recognizes is unknown. For TCRbeta, the library was prepared with unique molecular identifiers. MiXCR, applied by TCRdb to the PCR reads, yields one record per CDR3 protein. This repertoire shows hundreds of thousands of distinct CDR3 sequences, under 15% found once; its top ten account for 0.79%. The sequence was obtained from a girl aged 2 to 9 with congenital amegakaryocytic thrombocytopenia, due to receive a stem cell transplant. This rearrangement joins TRBV3-1 to TRBJ2-6; 7 bases align to TRBD2. Sequencing used PBMCs, obtained before TCRalphabeta/CD19-depleted stem cell transplant. The CDR3 sequence: CASSHRLARMDSGANVLTF. The DNA of the CDR3 is TGTGCCAGCAGCCATAGACTAGCTCGGATGGACTCTGGGGCCAACGTCCTGACTTTC.